The 27 T cell receptor beta chains listed next were all sequenced from one sample in a study of regulatory T cells in long-lasting Graves disease. Combining iRepertoire HTBI primers with Arm-PCR of CDR3 regions, the authors built TCR beta libraries. In TCRdb, the multiplex PCR reads were re-called with MiXCR into one record per CDR3 protein. This table holds 200,000 to 300,000 distinct CDR3 sequences, 20% to 25% found once. Time point noted: newly diagnosed GD, antithyroid drugs for less than 3 months. Making the TCR library involved RNA that had been extracted from PBMCs. The sample was peripheral blood mononuclear cells (PBMCs), taken at new diagnosis, from a patient treated with antithyroid drugs. The receptor source for this set is a female donor with Graves disease.

About this clonotype itself: A read error likely explains this, since a far larger clone differs by one base. The J gene is TRBJ2-6, the V gene TRBV6-2 or TRBV6-3, with no clear D. V was clipped by 8 bases and J by 0 bases, with 11 bases between them. The CDR3 spans 15 residues. Germline CDR1 reads MNHEY; CDR2 reads SVGEGT. The CDR3 region is CASSPHNSGANVLTF. CDR3 DNA sequence: TGTGCCAGCTCACCTCACAACTCTGGGGCCAACGTCCTGACTTTC.

This clonotype was seen at least ten times. V is TRBV13 and J is TRBJ2-3; D might be TRBD1 (5 bases). The CDR3 spans 20 residues. Trimming removed 3 bases from V and 4 bases from J, with 29 bases in between. Germline-derived CDR1 and CDR2 are PRHDT and FYEKMQ (reference sequence). The CDR3 DNA reads as TGTGCCAGCAGCTTCGACGACCCTTACCGCCCCGCCCTACAGGCAGATACGCAGTATTTT. This sequence encodes CASSFDDPYRPALQADTQYF.

This clonotype was detected many times. This chain uses TRBV28 with TRBJ2-3; D unresolved. Germline CDR1 and CDR2: MDHEN and SYDVKM. The CDR3 loop spans 13 amino acids. The V end was cut by 6 bases, the J end by 1 base, with 8 bases between. CDR3 DNA sequence: TGTGCCAGCAGCCTCTCGGGCACAGATACGCAGTATTTT. It encodes CASSLSGTDTQYF.

A note on this clonotype: Given a much more abundant clone one base away, this may be a read error. The missing conserved phenylalanine or tryptophan at the end of this CDR3 makes a read error likely. J is TRBJ1-2 and V is TRBV5-6; maybe TRBD1 (5 bases). CDR3 length equals 15 residues. Germline CDR1 reads SGHDT; CDR2 reads YYEEEE. Trimming pared 3 bases from V and 4 bases from J, leaving 16 bases between. Here the CDR3 reads CASSSAGIGPYGYTL. The CDR3 DNA is TGTGCCAGCAGCTCGGCAGGGATCGGCCCCTATGGCTACACCCTC.

This clonotype was counted at least ten times. The rearrangement joins TRBV28 to TRBJ1-5; 7 positions match TRBD1. V shed 6 bases, J shed 5 bases, and the junction held 7 bases outside the gene matches. Per the germline V gene, CDR1 is MDHEN and CDR2 is SYDVKM. The CDR3 length is 14 residues. The chain's CDR3 is CASRPTGSHQPQHF. The CDR3 region has the DNA TGTGCCAGCAGACCGACAGGGAGCCATCAGCCCCAGCATTTT.

This clonotype was picked up many times. The chain recombines TRBV19 with TRBJ2-3, with 9 bases fitting TRBD1. This CDR3 comprises 15 residues. The germline gives CDR1 LNHDA, CDR2 SQIVND (reference sequence). V shed 6 bases and J 1 base; nucleotides not matched to a gene: 5. CDR3 loop: CASSRTGARTDTQYF. DNA of the CDR3: TGTGCCAGTAGCAGGACAGGGGCCCGCACAGATACGCAGTATTTT.

The J gene is TRBJ2-2, the V gene TRBV4-2; D assignment may be TRBD1 or TRBD2 (6 bases each). The germline gives CDR1 LGHNA, CDR2 YNFKEQ. Trimming removed 0 bases at V and 0 bases at J, with 11 bases between. CDR3 length: 17 residues. The CDR3 protein is CASSQDLRGANTGELFF. CDR3 sequence (DNA): TGTGCCAGCAGCCAAGATCTTAGGGGGGCGAACACCGGGGAGCTGTTTTTT.

Concerning this clonotype itself: This may come from a read error, since a much larger clone is one base off. The V call is TRBV6-9, the J call TRBJ2-2; 9 positions agree with TRBD2. This CDR3 has 18 amino acids. V was pared by 3 bases and J by 4 bases, with 12 bases of the junction left unmatched. From germline, CDR1 is MNHGY and CDR2 SVAAGI. CDR3 DNA sequence: TGTGCCAGCAGTTACTCACCTGGCGGGAGGGGGATCACCGGGGAGCTGTTTTTT. Translated, it gives CASSYSPGGRGITGELFF.

This clonotype was seen ten or more times. The gene calls are TRBV24-1 and TRBJ2-3; D ambiguous. The CDR3 totals 12 residues. Trimming removed 7 bases at V and 2 bases at J, with 6 bases between. Germline V gene data show CDR1 as KGHDR and CDR2 as SFDVKD. Written as DNA, the CDR3 is TGTGCCACCAGCCAAAACACAGATACGCAGTATTTT. It translates to CATSQNTDTQYF.

The rearrangement links TRBV11-2 to TRBJ2-1; 10 bases fit TRBD2. Trimming at V came to 2 bases and at J to 8 bases, leaving 6 bases not matched to a gene. Germline CDR1 and CDR2: SGHAT and FQNNGV. CDR3 size: 15 residues. The CDR3 region is CASSLRQGLAYEQFF. The CDR3 DNA is TGTGCCAGCAGCTTAAGACAGGGACTAGCGTATGAGCAGTTCTTC.

This clonotype was seen ten or more times. The chain carries TRBV28 and TRBJ2-1, with D perhaps given as TRBD1 or TRBD2 (5 bases each). Germline CDR1 reads MDHEN; CDR2 reads SYDVKM. The CDR3 sequence is 16 residues long. V gave up 7 bases and J gave up 7 bases, with 23 bases separating them. DNA of the CDR3: TGTGCCAGCACCCGGGGAAGGGGCTCTCGGAGGAATGAGCAGTTCTTC. This sequence encodes CASTRGRGSRRNEQFF. Complete variable domain (other parts from reference TRBV28 and TRBJ2-1): DVKVTQSSRYLVKRTGEKVFLECVQDMDHENMFWYRQDPGLGLRLIYFSYDVKMKEKGDIPEGYSVSREKKERFSLILESASTNQTSMYLCASTRGRGSRRNEQFFGPGTRLTVL.

This clonotype was seen ten or more times. The chain couples TRBV2 to TRBJ2-5; D gene unclear. CDR1 is SNHLY and CDR2 is FYNNEI in the germline V gene. The V end lost 4 bases, the J end lost 2 bases, and 11 bases lay between the germline ends. The CDR3 contains 14 residues. CDR3 region: CASSGQLVQETQYF. As DNA, the CDR3 is TGTGCCAGCAGTGGTCAGCTAGTACAAGAGACCCAGTACTTC.

This clonotype was counted ten times or more. This rearrangement joins TRBV6-1 to TRBJ2-3, with TRBD2 identical over 10 bases. Germline CDR1 is MNHNS and CDR2 is SASEGT. V lost 1 base, J lost 2 bases, and 6 bases stayed unmatched. CDR3 size: 17 residues. The CDR3 loop reads CASSEEGTSAFTDTQYF. CDR3 sequence (DNA): TGTGCCAGCAGTGAAGAAGGGACTAGCGCCTTCACAGATACGCAGTATTTT.

This clonotype was counted many times. The chain links TRBV10-3 to TRBJ1-2; D is perhaps TRBD1 (5 bases). Germline-derived CDR1 and CDR2 are ENHRY and SYGVKD. The CDR3 sequence is 12 residues long. V was clipped by 2 bases and J by 8 bases, with 9 bases between them. The CDR3 DNA reads TGTGCCATCAGTGAGGGGGCTCGGGGCTACACCTTC. This encodes CAISEGARGYTF.

J is TRBJ1-1 and V is TRBV20-1; D is unresolved. Deletions cut 4 bases from V and 3 bases from J, with 12 bases between. The germline V gene has CDR1 DFQATT and CDR2 SNEGSKA (reference sequence). The length of the CDR3 is 13 residues. As DNA, the CDR3 is TGCAGTGCTAAAGGAGGGTTGGACACTGAAGCTTTCTTT. This translates into CSAKGGLDTEAFF.

This clonotype has a count of ten or more. The chain recombines TRBV24-1 with TRBJ2-2; D possibly corresponds to TRBD2 (5 bases). The CDR3 spans 15 residues. V dropped 4 bases and J dropped 5 bases, with 13 bases sitting between them. Germline V CDR1 and CDR2: KGHDR, SFDVKD. The CDR3 DNA sequence: TGTGCCACCAGTGAAGGAGCGGTGGGAACCGGGGAGCTGTTTTTT. Translating it yields CATSEGAVGTGELFF.

The CDR3 reads CASSLGLAGGSYEQYF. The CDR3 DNA reads TGTGCCAGCAGCTTGGGACTAGCGGGCGGATCCTACGAGCAGTACTTC. J is TRBJ2-7 and V is TRBV11-2, with TRBD2 matching over 12 bases. After removal of 3 bases from V and 1 base from J, the junction contained 4 bases not matched to a gene. Germline V gene lookup returns CDR1 SGHAT and CDR2 FQNNGV. The CDR3 is 16 amino acids.

This clonotype was observed at least ten times. The chain joins TRBV6-1 to TRBJ2-2; 14 bases are shared with TRBD2. The CDR3 is made up of 17 amino acids. Germline loops: CDR1 MNHNS, CDR2 SASEGT. The V segment lost 8 bases and the J segment 8 bases; nucleotides outside the gene matches: 13. The CDR3 nucleotides read TGTGCCAGCTTAAATACCGGGACTAGCGGGGGACAGGGGGAGCTGTTTTTT. The encoded protein is CASLNTGTSGGQGELFF.

This clonotype has more than one count but fewer than ten. The CDR3 DNA follows: TGCGCCAGCAGTGATAGTGGGGGGAGGCCCGAGCAGTACTTC. It specifies CASSDSGGRPEQYF. The J gene is TRBJ2-7, the V gene TRBV10-2, with D possibly TRBD2 on 6 matching bases. Germline-derived CDR1 and CDR2 are WSHSY and SAAADI. The CDR3 sequence is 14 residues long. V lost 3 bases, J lost 6 bases, and 15 bases lay in between.

As regards this clonotype: A read error may produce the germline difference seen at one junction end. This chain links TRBV4-3 with TRBJ1-1, with D unclear. This CDR3 is 14 amino acids long. CDR1 is LGHNA and CDR2 is YSLEER in the germline V gene. This chain's CDR3 is CASSPTTENTGAFF. The CDR3 region has the DNA TGCGCCAGCAGCCCTACCACCGAGAACACTGGAGCTTTCTTT.

This clonotype was counted ten times or more. The chain joins TRBV5-1 to TRBJ2-3, with 7 bases that match TRBD2. Germline V gene lookup returns CDR1 SGHRS and CDR2 YFSETQ. This CDR3 contains 14 residues. V lost 4 bases, J lost 2 bases, and 4 bases stayed unmatched. The CDR3 region is CASSGGDYTDTQYF. Here the CDR3 DNA reads TGCGCCAGCAGCGGAGGGGACTACACAGATACGCAGTATTTT.

In its sample, this clonotype was seen many times. The chain uses TRBV6-1 and TRBJ1-1; D is unclear. CDR3 size: 12 residues. With 6 bases removed from V and 6 bases from J, the gap between germline ends came to 11 bases. Germline V gene lookup returns CDR1 MNHNS and CDR2 SASEGT. The CDR3 DNA reads as TGTGCCAGCAGACTACGGGCTTCTGAAGCTTTCTTT. The encoded protein is CASRLRASEAFF.

This clonotype was seen repeatedly, ten times or more. J is TRBJ2-3 and V is TRBV6-1, with a tentative D call TRBD2 (5 bases). V dropped 6 bases and J dropped 0 bases, with 10 bases sitting between them. This CDR3 is built from 14 residues. Germline CDR1 reads MNHNS; CDR2 reads SASEGT. The CDR3 DNA sequence: TGTGCCAGCAGGGCGGGCGATAGCACAGATACGCAGTATTTT. Translation gives CASRAGDSTDTQYF.

There are many counts of this clonotype. The chain is built from TRBV29-1 and TRBJ2-7; TRBD1 aligns across 9 bases. The V segment lost 7 bases and the J segment 3 bases; nucleotides outside the gene matches: 13. The CDR3 loop spans 15 amino acids. In germline, CDR1 is SQVTM, CDR2 ANQGSEA. The CDR3 bases are TGCAGCGCCAGACAGGGGGGTGGAGGAGTCTACGAGCAGTACTTC. Protein sequence: CSARQGGGGVYEQYF.

This clonotype was detected many times. The J gene is TRBJ1-1, the V gene TRBV30; D call uncertain. The CDR3 loop spans 11 amino acids. CDR1 GTSNPN and CDR2 SVGIG come from the germline V gene (reference sequence). Trimming cost V 2 bases and J 3 bases, with 4 bases left between them. CDR3 DNA sequence: TGTGCCTGGAGTTTTGACACTGAAGCTTTCTTT. It translates to CAWSFDTEAFF.

Many counts were recorded for this clonotype. The V and J genes are TRBV7-2 and TRBJ2-1; D is unclear. The CDR3 is 15 residues long. Germline V gene data show CDR1 as SGHTA and CDR2 as FQGNSA. Trimming left V 5 bases short and J 4 bases short, with 15 bases between. The CDR3 DNA follows: TGTGCCAGCAGCCCTGAGGTGCTCTTATACAATGAGCAGTTCTTC. Protein sequence: CASSPEVLLYNEQFF. Using reference TRBV7-2 and TRBJ2-1 for the parts outside the CDR3, the full variable domain is GAGVSQSPSNKVTEKGKDVELRCDPISGHTALYWYRQSLGQGLEFLIYFQGNSAPDKSGLPSDRFSAERTGGSVSTLTIQRTQQEDSAVYLCASSPEVLLYNEQFFGPGTRLTVL.

This clonotype showed up many times. The chain couples TRBV12-5 to TRBJ2-1; a weak D match, TRBD2 (5 bases). Trimming took off 2 bases at V and 8 bases at J, with 10 bases between the two ends. The CDR3 runs to 13 residues. Germline values: CDR1 LGHNT, CDR2 FRNRAP. The CDR3 loop is CASGLTRGDEQFF. CDR3 bases: TGTGCTAGTGGTTTGACACGGGGTGATGAGCAGTTCTTC. The full variable domain, in which reference TRBV12-5 and TRBJ2-1 provide the parts outside the CDR3, is DARVTQTPRHKVTEMGQEVTMRCQPILGHNTVFWYRQTMMQGLELLAYFRNRAPLDDSGMPKDRFSAEMPDATLATLKIQPSEPRDSAVYFCASGLTRGDEQFFGPGTRLTVL.